These 31 T cell receptor beta chains were all obtained from the same sample, sequenced in a study of CD8 T cells in ankylosing spondylitis. TCRdb redid the calling of the 5' RACE reads with MiXCR, one entry per CDR3 protein. There are 400,000 to 450,000 distinct CDR3 sequences in the sample; 17% occur only once, and just over 1% lies in the top ten. Study observations and caveats: Blood of patients with ankylosing spondylitis appeared to be characterized by a TCR beta motif of eight or nine highly homologous variants.

These receptors lack a known antigen. The sequenced material came from blood, either unsorted or a sorted T cell fraction (not recorded which). The receptors were sampled from a male donor with ankylosing spondylitis.

There are a few counts of this clonotype. This chain joins TRBV6-1 and TRBJ1-1; 8 bases are a match to TRBD1. The length of the CDR3 is 15 residues. CDR1 is MNHNS and CDR2 is SASEGT in the germline V gene. V dropped 5 bases and J dropped 5; count of bases not matched to a gene: 10. The CDR3: CASSLGDRWGTEAFF. CDR3 DNA: TGTGCCAGCAGTCTTGGGGACAGGTGGGGGACTGAAGCTTTCTTT.

V and J are TRBV12-3 or TRBV12-4 and TRBJ1-5; 10 bases agree with TRBD1. V was clipped by 6 bases and J by 1 base; unmatched bases: 6. The CDR3 length is 16 residues. Written as DNA, the CDR3 is TGTGCCAGCAGAGAGACAGGGGGCACGAGCAATCAGCCCCAGCATTTT. Residues: CASRETGGTSNQPQHF.

This clonotype occurred a few times. The chain's CDR3 is CASSSSHEQYF. The CDR3 region has the DNA TGTGCCAGCAGTTCGTCCCACGAGCAGTACTTC. The chain couples TRBV28 to TRBJ2-7; D uncertain. Germline V gene data show CDR1 as MDHEN and CDR2 as SYDVKM. V lost 4 bases to trimming and J lost 5 bases, with 6 bases between them. The CDR3 contains 11 residues.

This clonotype was picked up many times. The chain uses TRBV5-1 and TRBJ2-1, with D perhaps being TRBD1 or TRBD2 (5 bases each). The CDR3 is 14 amino acids. Germline V CDR1 and CDR2: SGHRS, YFSETQ. Between the trimmed V and J ends, which lost 4 bases and 0 bases, there was a span of 8 bases. CDR3: CASSPGASYNEQFF. DNA for the CDR3: TGCGCCAGCAGCCCCGGGGCCTCCTACAATGAGCAGTTCTTC. The full variable domain, its missing parts supplied by reference TRBV5-1 and TRBJ2-1, is KAGVTQTPRYLIKTRGQQVTLSCSPISGHRSVSWYQQTPGQGLQFLFEYFSETQRNKGNFPGRFSGRQFSNSRSEMNVSTLELGDSALYLCASSPGASYNEQFFGPGTRLTVL.

The V call is TRBV28, the J call TRBJ1-1; D call uncertain. CDR1 is MDHEN and CDR2 is SYDVKM in the germline V gene. The CDR3 has 12 residues. The V end was cut by 3 bases, the J end by 7 bases, with 9 bases between. The CDR3 bases are TGTGCCAGCAGTTTGGGATTAGATGAAGCTTTCTTT. This translates into CASSLGLDEAFF.

There are a few counts of this clonotype. The V gene is TRBV5-1, the J gene TRBJ2-1, with 13 nucleotides matching TRBD2. Germline V gene data show CDR1 as SGHRS and CDR2 as YFSETQ. CDR3 length equals 15 residues. Losses at the gene ends were 4 bases for V and 8 bases for J; bases not matched to a gene: 6. Written as DNA, the CDR3 is TGCGCCAGCAGCCCTACTAGCGGGGGGGCCTATGAGCAGTTCTTC. Amino acid sequence: CASSPTSGGAYEQFF.

This clonotype was seen more than once but under ten times. J is TRBJ1-2 and V is TRBV20-1; D gene uncertain. Germline-derived CDR1 and CDR2 are DFQATT and SNEGSKA (reference sequence). There are 12 residues in the CDR3. Deletions cut 0 bases from V and 8 bases from J, with 10 bases between. CDR3 region: CSARENREGYTF. For the CDR3, the DNA is TGCAGTGCTAGAGAAAACCGCGAAGGCTACACCTTC.

The chain combines TRBV18 with TRBJ2-1; no clear D. The CDR3 has 19 residues. Trimming cost V 0 bases and J 8 bases, with 26 bases left between them. Germline loops: CDR1 KGHSH, CDR2 LQKENI. CDR3 sequence: CASSPPEENRNPHNDEQFF. The CDR3 coding sequence is TGTGCCAGCTCACCACCGGAAGAAAATAGGAATCCCCACAATGATGAGCAGTTCTTC. The full variable domain, in which reference TRBV18 and TRBJ2-1 provide the parts outside the CDR3, is NAGVMQNPRHLVRRRGQEARLRCSPMKGHSHVYWYRQLPEEGLKFMVYLQKENIIDESGMPKERFSAEFPKEGPSILRIQQVVRGDSAAYFCASSPPEENRNPHNDEQFFGPGTRLTVL.

This clonotype appeared a few times. The chain employs TRBV5-1 and TRBJ1-5, with TRBD1 identical over 8 bases. The V segment lost 0 bases and the J segment 7 bases; nucleotides outside the gene matches: 6. The germline CDR1 and CDR2 sequences are SGHRS and YFSETQ. The CDR3 extends over 15 amino acids. In nucleotides, the CDR3 is TGCGCCAGCAGCTTGGAGGGCGACAGGGGACAGCCCCAGCATTTT. Amino acids: CASSLEGDRGQPQHF.

This clonotype was seen a handful of times. The V and J genes are TRBV11-2 and TRBJ2-2; the match to TRBD2 covers 12 bases. J lost 5 bases, V lost 0 bases, and 4 bases had no gene match. CDR3 size: 17 residues. Germline CDR1 and CDR2: SGHAT and FQNNGV. The CDR3 nucleotides are TGTGCCAGCAGCTTAGAACTAGCGGGAGGATCTACCGGGGAGCTGTTTTTT. Translation: CASSLELAGGSTGELFF.

This clonotype was detected a few times. The chain couples TRBV12-3 or TRBV12-4 to TRBJ2-2, with D perhaps matching TRBD1 (5 bases). The ends were cut back, 5 bases at V and 6 bases at J, with 13 bases in the middle. The CDR3 has 14 residues. CDR3 loop: CASSVTGSAGELFF. In nucleotides, the CDR3 is TGTGCCAGCAGTGTAACAGGCAGCGCCGGGGAGCTGTTTTTT.

About this clonotype itself: One base away lies a much larger clone, so this may be a sequencing read error. The chain uses TRBV29-1 and TRBJ2-1; no clear D gene. V was clipped by 1 base and J by 9 bases, with 10 bases between them. In germline, CDR1 is SQVTM, CDR2 ANQGSEA. The CDR3 sequence is 12 residues long. The CDR3 coding sequence is TGCAGCGTTGAAGCGCTTCCGGTTGAGCAGTTCTTC. Amino acids: CSVEALPVEQFF.

The gene calls are TRBV5-1 and TRBJ2-7; no definite D call. Germline V gene lookup returns CDR1 SGHRS and CDR2 YFSETQ. V was cut by 0 bases and J by 0 bases, with 10 bases left in between. The CDR3 is 15 residues long. In DNA form, the CDR3 reads TGCGCCAGCAGCTTGGCTGCGCTTAGCTCCTACGAGCAGTACTTC. Translating gives CASSLAALSSYEQYF.

This chain connects TRBV3-1 to TRBJ2-1, with 8 bases that match TRBD1. Losses at the gene ends were 0 bases for V and 3 bases for J; bases not matched to a gene: 7. Germline-derived CDR1 and CDR2 are LGHDT and YNNKEL (reference sequence). This CDR3 has 17 residues. CDR3 loop: CASSQELAGGNYNEQFF. The DNA for the CDR3 is TGTGCCAGCAGCCAAGAGCTAGCAGGGGGCAACTACAATGAGCAGTTCTTC.

Here the CDR3 DNA reads TGTGCCAGTAGTAGGGTCTTGGGATACAATCAGCCCCAGCATTTT. Translation: CASSRVLGYNQPQHF. This chain joins TRBV19 and TRBJ1-5; D call uncertain. V lost 4 bases to trimming and J lost 3 bases, with 13 bases between them. The CDR3 length is 15 residues. Germline V lookup: CDR1 LNHDA, CDR2 SQIVND (reference sequence).

With regard to this clonotype: One end of the junction does not line up with germline, which may come from a read error. The V call is TRBV7-7, the J call TRBJ1-2, with 9 bases that match TRBD1. The CDR3 length is 14 residues. Germline-derived CDR1 and CDR2 are SSHAT and FNYEAQ (reference sequence). The CDR3 loop is CASSSKDRGEGYTF. The DNA of the CDR3 is TGTGCTAGCAGCTCAAAGGACAGGGGAGAGGGCTACACCTTC.

This rearrangement joins TRBV5-1 to TRBJ2-1, with 9 bases identical to TRBD2. The V and J ends lost 0 bases and 3 bases, in that order; junction bases with no gene match: 10. The CDR3 covers 18 residues. Germline assignment: CDR1 SGHRS and CDR2 YFSETQ. As DNA, the CDR3 is TGCGCCAGCAGCTTGGCCAGCCAGCGGGGGGAAAACTACAATGAGCAGTTCTTC. Translation: CASSLASQRGENYNEQFF. Drawing the rest from reference TRBV5-1 and TRBJ2-1, the complete variable domain is KAGVTQTPRYLIKTRGQQVTLSCSPISGHRSVSWYQQTPGQGLQFLFEYFSETQRNKGNFPGRFSGRQFSNSRSEMNVSTLELGDSALYLCASSLASQRGENYNEQFFGPGTRLTVL.

This clonotype was seen repeatedly, ten times or more. The rearrangement uses TRBV3-1 and TRBJ2-6; D ambiguous. Per germline, CDR1 LGHDT and CDR2 YNNKEL (reference sequence). V dropped 5 bases and J dropped 1 base, with 9 bases sitting between them. The CDR3 totals 15 residues. For the CDR3, the DNA is TGTGCCAGCAGCGGCAGCTCGTCTGGGGCCAACGTCCTGACTTTC. Translation gives CASSGSSSGANVLTF.

This clonotype turned up a few times. The rearrangement links TRBV7-3 to TRBJ1-1; TRBD1 is a possible D gene (5 bases). The CDR3 runs 13 residues. From germline, CDR1 is SGHTA and CDR2 FQGTGA. The V gene lost 6 bases and the J gene lost 4 bases, with 12 bases spanning the gap. CDR3 region: CASSSSGATEAFF. The CDR3 DNA sequence: TGTGCCAGCAGTTCCAGTGGGGCCACTGAAGCTTTCTTT.

This sequence joins TRBV5-1 and TRBJ2-5; unclear D gene. The V gene's germline CDR1 is SGHRS and CDR2 YFSETQ. CDR3 length equals 16 residues. V was cut by 0 bases and J by 2 bases, with 14 bases left in between. CDR3 in DNA: TGCGCCAGCAGCTTGGAGGTGGGGAAGACTCAAGAGACCCAGTACTTC. Its protein is CASSLEVGKTQETQYF.

This chain links TRBV20-1 with TRBJ2-1, with D possibly being TRBD1 or TRBD2 (5 bases each). The CDR3 is 13 amino acids. Trimming stripped 1 base from V and 7 bases from J, with 11 bases between. Germline loops: CDR1 DFQATT, CDR2 SNEGSKA (reference sequence). The CDR3 coding sequence is TGCAGTGCTAGAGTCGAGGGGACGAATGAGCAGTTCTTC. Translated: CSARVEGTNEQFF.

The sample holds a few counts of this clonotype. This chain uses TRBV2 with TRBJ2-5, with 9 positions matching TRBD1. V gave up 6 bases and J gave up 4 bases; unmatched junction bases: 12. The CDR3 sequence is 16 residues long. CDR1 is SNHLY and CDR2 is FYNNEI in the germline V gene. DNA for the CDR3: TGTGCCAGCAGCATGAGGGGGACAGGGCATGGAGAGACCCAGTACTTC. Translating gives CASSMRGTGHGETQYF.

There are many counts of this clonotype. V is TRBV29-1 and J is TRBJ2-3; D is tentatively TRBD1 or TRBD2 (5 bases each). Between the trimmed V and J ends, which lost 3 bases and 4 bases, there was a span of 8 bases. The CDR3 consists of 12 residues. Germline assignment: CDR1 SQVTM and CDR2 ANQGSEA. CDR3 nucleotide sequence: TGCAGCGTTGATGGGGGTTCAGATACGCAGTATTTT. Protein: CSVDGGSDTQYF.

J is TRBJ2-1 and V is TRBV5-1, with no clear D. The CDR3 runs to 17 residues. Germline-derived CDR1 and CDR2 are SGHRS and YFSETQ. Trimming pared 5 bases from V and 0 bases from J, leaving 18 bases between. The CDR3 spells CASSAPGLRSSYNEQFF. The CDR3 DNA sequence: TGCGCCAGCAGTGCCCCCGGGTTAAGGAGCTCCTACAATGAGCAGTTCTTC.

The chain links TRBV5-6 to TRBJ2-7, with 8 bases that match TRBD1. The CDR3 is 14 amino acids. Trimming at V came to 4 bases and at J to 1 base, leaving 4 bases not matched to a gene. Per the germline V gene, CDR1 is SGHDT and CDR2 is YYEEEE. CDR3 DNA sequence: TGTGCCAGCAGCCAGTGGACAGGGTCCTACGAGCAGTACTTC. Residues: CASSQWTGSYEQYF.

V gene TRBV9 combines with J gene TRBJ2-7; 8 bases are shared with TRBD2. Germline loops: CDR1 SGDLS, CDR2 YYNGEE. The length of the CDR3 is 16 residues. The J segment lost 0 bases and the V segment lost 1 base, leaving 6 bases of the junction unmatched. As DNA, the CDR3 is TGTGCCAGCAGCGTACAAGCGGGAGCCTTCTCCTACGAGCAGTACTTC. Translating gives CASSVQAGAFSYEQYF.

The chain employs TRBV12-3 or TRBV12-4 and TRBJ2-2, with a weak D call TRBD1 (6 bases). The CDR3 contains 15 residues. V lost 2 bases and J 1 base, leaving 8 bases between the germline ends. CDR3 DNA: TGTGCCAGCAGTTTAATGGGACAGAACACCGGGGAGCTGTTTTTT. Protein sequence: CASSLMGQNTGELFF.

Here the CDR3 reads CASSPTGTSGGADTQYF. The CDR3, as DNA: TGCGCCAGCAGCCCTACCGGGACTAGCGGGGGGGCAGATACGCAGTATTTT. The V call is TRBV5-1, the J call TRBJ2-3; 16 bases line up with TRBD2. Germline values: CDR1 SGHRS, CDR2 YFSETQ. The CDR3 is 17 amino acids. V gave up 4 bases and J gave up 4 bases; unmatched junction bases: 6.

V is TRBV11-2 and J is TRBJ2-1; maybe TRBD2 (5 bases). Per the germline V gene, CDR1 is SGHAT and CDR2 is FQNNGV. The germline V and J ends were trimmed by 5 bases and 9 bases, with 17 bases remaining between them. The CDR3 contains 14 residues. The CDR3 nucleotides read TGTGCCAGCAGCCCGAGGGATGCTTCGTTTGAGCAGTTCTTC. The encoded protein is CASSPRDASFEQFF.

The CDR3 nucleotides are TGTGCCAGCAGCCGCCCCGGGACGGAAAACACTGAAGCTTTCTTT. Amino acids: CASSRPGTENTEAFF. J is TRBJ1-1 and V is TRBV27; TRBD1 might be the D (5 bases). The CDR3 is 15 residues long. The ends were cut back, 6 bases at V and 2 bases at J, with 16 bases in the middle. From germline, CDR1 is MNHEY and CDR2 SMNVEV (reference sequence).

This clonotype was counted only a few times. The chain employs TRBV4-1 and TRBJ2-5; a weak D match, TRBD2 (5 bases). Germline V gene lookup returns CDR1 MGHRA and CDR2 YSYEKL. Trimming removed 0 bases at V and 4 bases at J, with 15 bases between. CDR3 length equals 16 residues. CDR3: CASSQDGLPGIETQYF. CDR3 bases: TGCGCCAGCAGCCAAGATGGACTCCCCGGCATAGAGACCCAGTACTTC.